One and the same sample provided the 5 T cell receptor beta chains below, sequenced in a study of glioma-infiltrating T cells after dendritic cell vaccination. Method: immunoSEQ multiplex PCR; TCRdb's copy keeps in-frame clones and lacks some. The sample lists 90,000 to 110,000 clones, roughly 90% occurring once. Indicated time point: after dendritic cell vaccination, including at tumor progression/relapse. The starting material was blood, obtained after dendritic cell vaccination. The receptors shown here come from a human donor with glioblastoma.

This chain uses TRBV18 with TRBJ2-5, with a weak D call TRBD1 (7 bases). V was cut by 2 bases and J by 2 bases, with 12 bases left in between. Germline V gives CDR1 KGHSH, CDR2 LQKENI. The CDR3 is 15 residues long. Here the CDR3 DNA reads TGTGCCAGCTCACCAGCGGGACAGAGACAAGAGACCCAGTACTTC. Residues: CASSPAGQRQETQYF. The variable domain in full, with the rest retrieved from reference TRBV18 and TRBJ2-5, is NAGVMQNPRHLVRRRGQEARLRCSPMKGHSHVYWYRQLPEEGLKFMVYLQKENIIDESGMPKERFSAEFPKEGPSILRIQQVVRGDSAAYFCASSPAGQRQETQYFGPGTRLLVL.

As for this clone: Other DNA sequences in this specimen translate into the identical CDR3. The V gene is TRBV5-1, the J gene TRBJ2-3; 8 bases align to TRBD1. The CDR3 spans 14 residues. Per the germline V gene, CDR1 is SGHRS and CDR2 is YFSETQ. V lost 4 bases, J lost 6 bases, and 7 bases stayed unmatched. The CDR3 coding sequence is TGCGCCAGCAGCCCTGGACAGGGAAGGGATACGCAGTATTTT. Translation gives CASSPGQGRDTQYF. The full variable domain, its missing parts supplied by reference TRBV5-1 and TRBJ2-3, is KAGVTQTPRYLIKTRGQQVTLSCSPISGHRSVSWYQQTPGQGLQFLFEYFSETQRNKGNFPGRFSGRQFSNSRSEMNVSTLELGDSALYLCASSPGQGRDTQYFGPGTRLTVL.

In nucleotides, the CDR3 is TGTGCCAGCAGTACGAGCGGGAACAGCACAGATACGCAGTATTTT. Residues: CASSTSGNSTDTQYF. The chain couples TRBV6-1 to TRBJ2-3; 7 positions agree with TRBD2. J was trimmed by 0 bases and V by 5 bases; bases with no gene match: 5. CDR3 length equals 15 residues. CDR1 is MNHNS, CDR2 SASEGT, per germline.

This chain links TRBV6-1 with TRBJ2-7; TRBD1 matches at 9 bases. The CDR3 covers 12 residues. Germline CDR1 is MNHNS and CDR2 is SASEGT. V lost 9 bases, J lost 4 bases, and 4 bases stayed unmatched. The CDR3 region is CASRQGEYEQYF. CDR3 DNA sequence: TGTGCCAGTCGACAGGGGGAGTACGAGCAGTACTTC.

The chain is built from TRBV28 and TRBJ1-4, with TRBD1 identical over 7 bases. Trimming at V came to 4 bases and at J to 4 bases, leaving 6 bases not matched to a gene. The germline gives CDR1 MDHEN, CDR2 SYDVKM. The CDR3 totals 15 residues. The CDR3 here is CASSSSGGRNEKLFF. Here the CDR3 DNA reads TGTGCCAGCAGTTCCTCAGGGGGTCGTAATGAAAAACTGTTTTTT.